One and the same sample provided the 11 T cell receptor beta chains below, sequenced in a study of T cells after yellow fever vaccination. TCRdb ran MiXCR on the 5' RACE reads and lists one entry per CDR3 protein. The table has over 200,000 distinct CDR3 sequences, 6% to 8% seen once. Sample: CD4+ T cells sorted from PBMCs, taken on the day of the yellow fever booster vaccination. All receptors come from a man aged 25 to 45 who received the YFV17D yellow fever vaccine.

This clonotype came up a few times. The CDR3 spells CATSRSNRIEDEKLFF. In nucleotides, the CDR3 is TGTGCCACCAGCAGATCTAACAGGATAGAGGATGAAAAACTGTTTTTT. V usage is TRBV15 and J usage is TRBJ1-4; TRBD1 might be the D (5 bases). V was pared by 2 bases and J by 6 bases, with 16 bases between. CDR3 size: 16 residues. Per germline, CDR1 LNHNV and CDR2 YYDKDF (reference sequence).

This clonotype was picked up many times. This chain connects TRBV12-3 or TRBV12-4 to TRBJ2-1; 8 bases agree with TRBD2. The CDR3 consists of 11 residues. With V trimmed by 1 base and J by 16 bases, 3 bases remained unmatched. This chain's CDR3 is CASSLVRTSFF. In DNA, the CDR3 is TGTGCCAGCAGTTTAGTTCGGACTAGCTTCTTC.

In this sample, this clonotype turned up many times. The genes are TRBV12-5 and TRBJ2-7; tentative D call: TRBD2 (6 bases). There are 13 residues in the CDR3. CDR1 LGHNT and CDR2 FRNRAP come from the germline V gene. Trimming pared 4 bases from V and 3 bases from J, leaving 10 bases between. The chain's CDR3 is CASGYGGSYEQYF. CDR3 DNA: TGTGCTAGTGGTTACGGGGGAAGCTACGAGCAGTACTTC.

This clonotype was seen at least ten times. The chain uses TRBV5-1 and TRBJ2-2; 7 bases map to TRBD2. The CDR3 consists of 16 residues. After removal of 5 bases from V and 4 bases from J, the junction contained 11 bases not matched to a gene. In germline, CDR1 is SGHRS, CDR2 YFSETQ. CDR3 coding DNA: TGCGCCAGCAGTTCGGGGGGTCCGGGGAGCACCGGGGAGCTGTTTTTT. Protein: CASSSGGPGSTGELFF.

This clonotype was seen a handful of times. The CDR3 here is CASSWRTSGNNEQFF. Written as DNA, the CDR3 is TGCGCCAGCAGCTGGCGGACTAGCGGGAACAATGAGCAGTTCTTC. This sequence joins TRBV5-1 and TRBJ2-1; 12 bases line up with TRBD2. Per germline, CDR1 SGHRS and CDR2 YFSETQ. J gave up 5 bases and V 3 bases, and 3 bases lay outside the gene matches. The CDR3 loop spans 15 amino acids.

This clonotype was picked up many times. This sequence joins TRBV5-1 and TRBJ2-3; a weak D match, TRBD2 (6 bases). The V end was cut by 2 bases, the J end by 3 bases, with 13 bases between. The CDR3 is made up of 15 amino acids. Germline CDR1 reads SGHRS; CDR2 reads YFSETQ. The CDR3 protein is CASSFGGTATDTQYF. Here the CDR3 DNA reads TGCGCCAGCAGCTTTGGCGGGACCGCAACAGATACGCAGTATTTT.

V gene TRBV11-2 combines with J gene TRBJ2-7; D unresolved. In germline, CDR1 is SGHAT, CDR2 FQNNGV. This CDR3 comprises 13 residues. V was cut by 4 bases and J by 6 bases, with 13 bases left in between. The CDR3 nucleotides are TGTGCCAGCAGCTCTCAGGCCCAAGGCGAGCAGTACTTC. This encodes CASSSQAQGEQYF. Together with reference TRBV11-2 and TRBJ2-7, the CDR3 gives the full variable domain: EAGVAQSPRYKIIEKRQSVAFWCNPISGHATLYWYQQILGQGPKLLIQFQNNGVVDDSQLPKDRFSAERLKGVDSTLKIQPAKLEDSAVYLCASSSQAQGEQYFGPGTRLTVT.

The J gene is TRBJ1-6, the V gene TRBV5-1; 8 nucleotides align to TRBD1. V lost 1 base to trimming and J lost 5 bases; unmatched junction nucleotides: 2. This CDR3 region has 15 residues. Germline-derived CDR1 and CDR2 are SGHRS and YFSETQ. As DNA, the CDR3 is TGCGCCAGCAGCTTGTCAGGGGGCAATAATTCACCCCTCCACTTT. It translates to CASSLSGGNNSPLHF.

This clonotype was detected only a few times. This chain links TRBV28 with TRBJ2-3; possibly TRBD2 for D (5 bases). Germline CDR1 reads MDHEN; CDR2 reads SYDVKM. The CDR3 spans 13 residues. V was shortened by 11 bases and J by 4 bases, with 16 bases between the two germline ends. The CDR3 loop reads CASLKLVSDTQYF. Here the CDR3 DNA reads TGTGCCTCTTTAAAACTAGTTTCAGATACGCAGTATTTT. The full variable domain, its missing parts supplied by reference TRBV28 and TRBJ2-3, is DVKVTQSSRYLVKRTGEKVFLECVQDMDHENMFWYRQDPGLGLRLIYFSYDVKMKEKGDIPEGYSVSREKKERFSLILESASTNQTSMYLCASLKLVSDTQYFGPGTRLTVL.

This clonotype was observed a handful of times. The V and J genes are TRBV20-1 and TRBJ2-1, with D possibly being TRBD1 or TRBD2 (6 bases each). With 3 bases removed from V and 0 bases from J, the gap between germline ends came to 9 bases. In germline, CDR1 is DFQATT, CDR2 SNEGSKA (reference sequence). The CDR3 has 14 amino acids. The CDR3 here is CSASRGPSYNEQFF. The CDR3 nucleotides are TGCAGTGCTAGCCGGGGGCCCTCCTACAATGAGCAGTTCTTC.

The chain is built from TRBV16 and TRBJ2-2; the D gene is possibly TRBD2 (5 bases). CDR3 length: 15 residues. Germline loops: CDR1 KGHSY, CDR2 FQNENV. With 3 bases removed from V and 6 bases from J, the gap between germline ends came to 14 bases. In DNA, the CDR3 is TGTGCCAGCAGCCAGCGGGCCGCCGCCCCCGGGGAGCTGTTTTTT. The encoded protein is CASSQRAAAPGELFF.